These T cell receptor beta chains were read from a single sample in a study of shared clonotypes between healthy human individuals. TCRdb keeps only in-frame clones here, not all; method: immunoSEQ multiplex PCR. The repertoire has approximately 2,300,000 clones, under 95% of them found once; the top ten carry 0.3% to 0.45%. Sequencing was done on a sample of naive CD4+ T cells from PBMCs. Every receptor here comes from a man younger than 35 in good health. Some clones in this sample may be carry-over from other donors' samples. Each CDR3 is given with its conserved first and last residue. A D gene is named only where the DNA matches it firmly. Part of the rows lack a size; the others show once, few, many or a class for expanded clones.

j_call v_call clone_size d_call cdr3_nt cdr3_aa
TRBJ2-7 TRBV10-3 NA NA TGTGCCATCGGACCACCTTCCGGGACGGCAACCTACGAGCAGTACTTC CAIGPPSGTATYEQYF
TRBJ2-1 TRBV7-9 NA NA TGTGCCAGCAGCCCACTCAACGCTCTGTTCTTC CASSPLNALFF
TRBJ2-3 TRBV27 once TRBD2 TGTGCCAGCAGTTTATCTGGGAGGGGCCCAGATACGCAGTATTTT CASSLSGRGPDTQYF
TRBJ1-1 TRBV6-1 NA NA TGTGCCAGCAGTGGCCCCCCCCCGACGGTGGCAACTGAAGCTTTCTTT CASSGPPPTVATEAFF
TRBJ2-7 TRBV5-1 NA TRBD2 TGCGCCAGCAGCGGGACTAGCGGGACCGGCCTTCAGGGCTCCTACGAGCAGTACTTC CASSGTSGTGLQGSYEQYF
TRBJ1-2 TRBV6-6 NA TRBD1 TGTGCCAGCAGTAACACAGGGGGCTCCTACTATGGCTACACCTTC CASSNTGGSYYGYTF
TRBJ1-2 TRBV23-1 NA NA TGCGCCAGCAGTCCCACCGGGACCTATGGCTACACCTTC CASSPTGTYGYTF
TRBJ1-1 TRBV7-2 NA NA TGTGCCAGCGTGCTCTTGGTCCCTGAAGCTTTCTTT CASVLLVPEAFF
TRBJ2-1 TRBV28 NA NA TGTGCCAGCAGTTTAAATCCCGGGCAGGGAGGCTACAATGAGCAGTTCTTC CASSLNPGQGGYNEQFF
TRBJ2-1 TRBV15 NA TRBD1 TGTGCCACCAGCGCGACAGGGTACGAGCAGTTCTTC CATSATGYEQFF